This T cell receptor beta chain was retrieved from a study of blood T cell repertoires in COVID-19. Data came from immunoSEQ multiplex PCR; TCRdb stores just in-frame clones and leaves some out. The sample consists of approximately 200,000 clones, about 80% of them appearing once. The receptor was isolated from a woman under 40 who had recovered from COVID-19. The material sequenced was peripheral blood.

The CDR3 DNA is TGTGCCAGCAGTTACTCTGAACAGGGGAAGGATCAGCCCCAGCATTTT. Translating gives CASSYSEQGKDQPQHF. The chain employs TRBV6-5 and TRBJ1-5; 7 nucleotides line up with TRBD1. Unmatched junction bases numbered 7, after V lost 0 bases and J lost 5 bases. From germline, CDR1 is MNHEY and CDR2 SVGAGI. The CDR3 is 16 amino acids.